The 27 T cell receptor beta chains reported below all come from one sample, sequenced in a study of blood T cell repertoires in COVID-19. The protocol was immunoSEQ multiplex PCR, while the TCRdb copy is restricted to in-frame clones and leaves out a portion. The table shows 100,000 to 150,000 clones, with less than 75% occurring only once. Sequencing input: peripheral blood. The receptors were gathered from a human donor with acute or convalescent COVID-19. The donor label of this sample is uncertain.

This rearrangement joins TRBV5-1 to TRBJ2-3, with 7 positions matching TRBD1. The germline V gene has CDR1 SGHRS and CDR2 YFSETQ. V shed 4 bases and J 1 base; nucleotides not matched to a gene: 3. CDR3 size: 14 residues. CDR3 bases: TGCGCCAGCAGCGGAGGACAGGGCACAGATACGCAGTATTTT. This translates into CASSGGQGTDTQYF. Together with reference TRBV5-1 and TRBJ2-3, the CDR3 gives the full variable domain: KAGVTQTPRYLIKTRGQQVTLSCSPISGHRSVSWYQQTPGQGLQFLFEYFSETQRNKGNFPGRFSGRQFSNSRSEMNVSTLELGDSALYLCASSGGQGTDTQYFGPGTRLTVL.

The genes are TRBV30 and TRBJ1-2; D is unclear. Germline CDR1 reads GTSNPN; CDR2 reads SVGIG (reference sequence). V was shortened by 1 base and J by 5 bases, with 11 bases between the two germline ends. The CDR3 has 13 amino acids. Here the CDR3 DNA reads TGTGCCTGGAGTGGACCCCGGAGGTATGGCTACACCTTC. This sequence encodes CAWSGPRRYGYTF.

This clone was picked up one time. The chain couples TRBV27 to TRBJ2-7; 7 bases are shared with TRBD1. Losses at the gene ends were 3 bases for V and 6 bases for J; bases not matched to a gene: 8. CDR3 length: 14 residues. Germline assignment: CDR1 MNHEY and CDR2 SMNVEV (reference sequence). This CDR3 is CASSLREGAGEQYV. The CDR3 DNA sequence: TGTGCCAGCAGTTTGAGAGAGGGGGCAGGCGAGCAGTACGTC.

This chain uses TRBV15 with TRBJ2-2; D is ambiguous. The CDR3 length is 12 residues. The V gene lost 5 bases and the J gene lost 5 bases, with 6 bases spanning the gap. Germline V gene data show CDR1 as LNHNV and CDR2 as YYDKDF (reference sequence). CDR3 DNA: TGTGCCACCAGCCCCATTACCGGGGAGCTGTTTTTT. Amino acid sequence: CATSPITGELFF.

The V call is TRBV5-1, the J call TRBJ1-4; TRBD1 aligns across 10 bases. The ends lost 2 bases at V and 7 bases at J; junction bases unmatched: 5. The V gene's germline CDR1 is SGHRS and CDR2 YFSETQ. This CDR3 has 15 residues. CDR3 sequence (DNA): TGCGCCAGCAGCTTAGACAGGGGGCCGGGTGAAAAACTGTTTTTT. Translating gives CASSLDRGPGEKLFF.

The rearrangement uses TRBV2 and TRBJ2-1, with D maybe TRBD2 (5 bases). The CDR3 is 17 residues long. V dropped 3 bases and J dropped 0 bases, with 15 bases sitting between them. From germline, CDR1 is SNHLY and CDR2 FYNNEI. CDR3 sequence reads: CASSEVVGGSSYNEQFF. For the CDR3, the DNA is TGTGCCAGCAGTGAGGTGGTAGGTGGGAGCTCCTACAATGAGCAGTTCTTC. Variable domain in full (rest from reference TRBV2 and TRBJ2-1): EPEVTQTPSHQVTQMGQEVILRCVPISNHLYFYWYRQILGQKVEFLVSFYNNEISEKSEIFDDQFSVERPDGSNFTLKIRSTKLEDSAMYFCASSEVVGGSSYNEQFFGPGTRLTVL.

The gene calls are TRBV30 and TRBJ1-6, with D possibly TRBD1 on 6 matching bases. Per the germline V gene, CDR1 is GTSNPN and CDR2 is SVGIG (reference sequence). Trimming took off 6 bases at V and 8 bases at J, with 14 bases between the two ends. The CDR3 sequence is 13 residues long. CDR3 DNA sequence: TGTGCCTGCCTATGGACAGAATATTCACCCCTCCACTTT. Protein: CACLWTEYSPLHF. Variable domain in full (rest from reference TRBV30 and TRBJ1-6): SQTIHQWPATLVQPVGSPLSLECTVEGTSNPNLYWYRQAAGRGLQLLFYSVGIGQISSEVPQNLSASRPQDRQFILSSKKLLLSDSGFYLCACLWTEYSPLHFGNGTRLTVT.

The chain uses TRBV4-1 and TRBJ1-6, with 7 bases matching TRBD1. CDR3 length: 18 residues. With 0 bases clipped from V and 0 bases from J, the junction kept 5 bases outside the gene matches. CDR1 is MGHRA and CDR2 is YSYEKL in the germline V gene. The CDR3 reads CASSQEGTANSYNSPLHF. Written as DNA, the CDR3 is TGCGCCAGCAGCCAAGAGGGGACAGCTAACTCCTATAATTCACCCCTCCACTTT.

The chain combines TRBV10-3 with TRBJ2-3; D is unresolved. V was clipped by 2 bases and J by 2 bases, with 8 bases between them. This CDR3 has 14 amino acids. The germline gives CDR1 ENHRY, CDR2 SYGVKD. This CDR3 is CAISEPEHTDTQYF. The CDR3 DNA sequence: TGTGCCATCAGTGAGCCCGAGCACACAGATACGCAGTATTTT.

The chain carries TRBV19 and TRBJ2-3; 7 nucleotides line up with TRBD1. Germline CDR1 LNHDA, CDR2 SQIVND (reference sequence). The CDR3 has 14 amino acids. J was trimmed by 4 bases and V by 4 bases; bases with no gene match: 5. The CDR3: CASSKRQGADTQYF. The CDR3, as DNA: TGTGCCAGTAGTAAAAGACAGGGTGCAGATACGCAGTATTTT.

The chain couples TRBV11-2 to TRBJ2-4, with 8 bases identical to TRBD2. With V trimmed by 3 bases and J by 5 bases, 9 bases remained unmatched. The CDR3 totals 16 residues. Looked up from germline, CDR1 is SGHAT and CDR2 is FQNNGV. Here the CDR3 reads CASSFVTGGSENIQYF. The CDR3 DNA is TGTGCCAGCAGCTTTGTAACGGGGGGGAGCGAAAACATTCAGTACTTC.

The V gene is TRBV6-2 or TRBV6-3, the J gene TRBJ1-1; 10 bases align to TRBD1. The CDR3 is 14 amino acids. The V gene's germline CDR1 is MNHEY and CDR2 SVGEGT. The V segment lost 5 bases and the J segment 8 bases; nucleotides outside the gene matches: 8. CDR3 protein: CASSLPGQGPEAFF. CDR3 nucleotides: TGTGCCAGCAGTCTCCCGGGACAGGGGCCCGAAGCTTTCTTT.

This rearrangement joins TRBV9 to TRBJ2-3; tentatively, D is TRBD1 (6 bases). V lost 3 bases and J 6 bases, leaving 11 bases between the germline ends. Germline V gives CDR1 SGDLS, CDR2 YYNGEE. CDR3 length: 13 amino acids. DNA of the CDR3: TGTGCCAGCAGCGAAACAGGGCCCGATACGCAGTATTTT. Residues: CASSETGPDTQYF.

The genes are TRBV14 and TRBJ1-2, with D hard to call. V was shortened by 0 bases and J by 5 bases, with 10 bases between the two germline ends. Germline V gene sequence: CDR1 SGHDN, CDR2 FVKESK. This CDR3 has 14 amino acids. CDR3 loop: CASSQESTSYGYTF. The CDR3 coding sequence is TGTGCCAGCAGCCAAGAATCGACATCTTATGGCTACACCTTC.

The gene calls are TRBV6-5 and TRBJ2-7; 7 bases match TRBD1. CDR1 is MNHEY and CDR2 is SVGAGI in the germline V gene. The J segment lost 3 bases and the V segment lost 2 bases, leaving 7 bases of the junction unmatched. CDR3 length equals 15 residues. CDR3 DNA: TGTGCCAGCAGTTACGGTGACAGGGTTTACTACGAGCAGTACGTC. This sequence encodes CASSYGDRVYYEQYV.

The chain carries TRBV4-1 and TRBJ2-1; tentatively, D is TRBD1 (6 bases). The CDR3 contains 14 residues. Trimming removed 6 bases at V and 4 bases at J, with 13 bases between. CDR1 is MGHRA, CDR2 YSYEKL, per germline. The CDR3 bases are TGCGCCAGCAGACCACAGGGAACGTACAATGAGCAGTTCTTC. This gives the protein CASRPQGTYNEQFF.

This clone was found many times. This sequence joins TRBV12-3 or TRBV12-4 and TRBJ1-1; possible D gene TRBD1, 5 bases. The V gene lost 6 bases and the J gene lost 9 bases, with 14 bases spanning the gap. The CDR3 consists of 12 residues. CDR3 DNA sequence: TGTGCCAGCAGCCCACGGGCAGGGCAAGCTTTCTTT. Translation gives CASSPRAGQAFF.

In its sample, this clone was seen many times. The chain uses TRBV6-6 and TRBJ1-4; 8 bases are shared with TRBD1. J gave up 8 bases and V 6 bases, and 8 bases lay outside the gene matches. The CDR3 spans 14 residues. CDR1 and CDR2 (germline): MNHNY, SVGAGI (reference sequence). The DNA of the CDR3 is TGTGCCAGCAGATCTGACAGGGGTGGGGAAAAACTGTTTTTT. Protein sequence: CASRSDRGGEKLFF.

The V call is TRBV19, the J call TRBJ2-2; 7 bases match TRBD1. Germline V lookup: CDR1 LNHDA, CDR2 SQIVND (reference sequence). The junction had 1 base not matched to a gene; V was cut back by 2 bases and J by 4 bases. The CDR3 runs 14 residues. Written as DNA, the CDR3 is TGTGCCAGTAGTATAACAGGGGCCACCGGGGAGCTGTTTTTT. It encodes CASSITGATGELFF.

This sequence joins TRBV6-5 and TRBJ2-2, with D tentatively TRBD1 (6 bases). The germline V and J ends were trimmed by 6 bases and 4 bases, with 12 bases remaining between them. CDR1 and CDR2 (germline): MNHEY, SVGAGI. This CDR3 has 14 residues. The CDR3 loop reads CASSDGQSTGELFF. CDR3 in DNA: TGTGCCAGCAGCGACGGACAGAGCACCGGGGAGCTGTTTTTT.

The genes are TRBV7-8 and TRBJ1-5, with TRBD1 matching 7 bases. J was trimmed by 0 bases and V by 0 bases; bases with no gene match: 2. CDR3 length: 16 residues. Per the germline V gene, CDR1 is SGHVS and CDR2 is FQNEAQ. The CDR3: CASSLATGISNQPQHF. The CDR3 region has the DNA TGTGCCAGCAGCTTAGCGACAGGGATTAGCAATCAGCCCCAGCATTTT.

V gene TRBV11-3 combines with J gene TRBJ2-2; 8 nucleotides match TRBD1. J was trimmed by 4 bases and V by 6 bases; bases with no gene match: 7. CDR1 is SGHNT and CDR2 is YENEEA in the germline V gene. This CDR3 has 15 amino acids. CDR3 coding DNA: TGTGCCAGCAGTTCGACAGGGGCTTCCACCGGGGAGCTGTTTTTT. Residues: CASSSTGASTGELFF.

This sequence joins TRBV24-1 and TRBJ2-2; D is perhaps TRBD1 (6 bases). Trimming removed 6 bases at V and 8 bases at J, with 15 bases between. CDR3 length: 14 residues. Germline values: CDR1 KGHDR, CDR2 SFDVKD. The chain's CDR3 is CATSFSGAKGELFF. CDR3 DNA: TGTGCCACCAGTTTCTCAGGGGCGAAGGGGGAGCTGTTTTTT.

The chain uses TRBV6-5 and TRBJ1-2; D call uncertain. This CDR3 spans 13 amino acids. CDR1 and CDR2 (germline): MNHEY, SVGAGI. Trimming took off 6 bases at V and 3 bases at J, with 11 bases between the two ends. The CDR3 nucleotides read TGTGCCAGCAGACCCGCGCCTTACTATGGCTACACCTTC. Amino acids: CASRPAPYYGYTF.

This chain uses TRBV6-5 with TRBJ2-7; D is possibly TRBD2 (5 bases). The CDR3 runs 13 residues. Germline values: CDR1 MNHEY, CDR2 SVGAGI. V gave up 6 bases and J gave up 3 bases, with 12 bases separating them. CDR3 sequence: CASSQPGGYEQYV. CDR3 nucleotides: TGTGCCAGCAGCCAACCCGGAGGCTACGAGCAGTACGTC.

This clone was seen a single time. This sequence joins TRBV24-1 and TRBJ2-3, with D possibly matching TRBD2 (7 bases). V shed 7 bases and J shed 2 bases, with 12 bases lying between them. The CDR3 length is 14 residues. CDR1 KGHDR and CDR2 SFDVKD come from the germline V gene. This CDR3 reads CATSLGGLTDTQYF. The CDR3 bases are TGTGCCACCAGCCTGGGGGGGCTCACAGATACGCAGTATTTT.

The rearrangement joins TRBV6-5 to TRBJ1-1; unclear D gene. CDR3 length equals 14 residues. The ends were cut back, 6 bases at V and 0 bases at J, with 11 bases in the middle. CDR1 is MNHEY and CDR2 is SVGAGI in the germline V gene. The CDR3: CASSSKNMNTEAFF. CDR3 DNA: TGTGCCAGCAGCTCCAAAAACATGAACACTGAAGCTTTCTTT.